Below are 20 T cell receptor beta chains sequenced from a single sample in a study of identical twins. TCRdb reanalysed the 5' RACE reads using MiXCR and keeps one entry per CDR3 protein. Of 690,000 or so distinct CDR3 sequences in the sample, around 6% were seen once. The source material was naive T cells sorted from blood. Receptors originate from a man younger than 35 in good health.

This chain connects TRBV19 to TRBJ2-7; D is unresolved. V dropped 3 bases and J dropped 1 base, with 7 bases sitting between them. Germline-derived CDR1 and CDR2 are LNHDA and SQIVND (reference sequence). CDR3 length: 13 amino acids. The CDR3 reads CASSIGLSYEQYV. DNA of the CDR3: TGTGCCAGTAGTATCGGGTTATCCTACGAGCAGTACGTC.

This clonotype was counted a few times. The chain has TRBV20-1 and TRBJ2-7, with 7 nucleotides matching TRBD1. Unmatched junction bases numbered 10, after V lost 5 bases and J lost 6 bases. Per the germline V gene, CDR1 is DFQATT and CDR2 is SNEGSKA (reference sequence). The CDR3 loop spans 13 amino acids. As DNA, the CDR3 is TGCAGTGCTTCCCTTGACAGGGTCGGCGAGCAGTACTTC. Residues: CSASLDRVGEQYF.

The rearrangement joins TRBV12-3 or TRBV12-4 to TRBJ1-2; D gene uncertain. V lost 3 bases to trimming and J lost 4 bases, with 12 bases between them. This CDR3 region has 14 residues. The CDR3 spells CASSLEDHGYGYTF. The CDR3 DNA sequence: TGTGCCAGCAGTTTGGAGGATCACGGCTATGGCTACACCTTC.

This chain links TRBV11-2 with TRBJ2-1, with D possibly being TRBD2 (5 bases). Germline assignment: CDR1 SGHAT and CDR2 FQNNGV. The CDR3 runs 15 residues. The V and J ends lost 1 base and 5 bases respectively, with 12 bases between them. The DNA for the CDR3 is TGTGCCAGCAGCTTAGTGGTCGCGGGTAACAATGAGCAGTTCTTC. Protein product: CASSLVVAGNNEQFF.

As DNA, the CDR3 is TGCGCCAGCAGTATTCCCCGGGGCAATGAGCAGTTCTTC. It is translated as CASSIPRGNEQFF. The rearrangement uses TRBV10-1 and TRBJ2-1; TRBD2 might be the D (5 bases). CDR3 length: 13 amino acids. Deletions cut 5 bases from V and 6 bases from J, with 11 bases between. Germline assignment: CDR1 WNHNN and CDR2 SYGVQD (reference sequence).

This chain joins TRBV5-6 and TRBJ2-1; unclear D gene. CDR1 is SGHDT and CDR2 is YYEEEE in the germline V gene. Trimming cost V 1 base and J 1 base, with 6 bases left between them. CDR3 length: 14 amino acids. CDR3 in amino acids: CASSLTVSYNEQFF. As DNA, the CDR3 is TGTGCCAGCAGCTTGACAGTTTCCTACAATGAGCAGTTCTTC.

The gene calls are TRBV20-1 and TRBJ1-1, with D unresolved. V was shortened by 5 bases and J by 1 base, with 8 bases between the two germline ends. The length of the CDR3 is 12 residues. From germline, CDR1 is DFQATT and CDR2 SNEGSKA (reference sequence). The CDR3 sequence: CSAPKQNTEAFF. The CDR3 DNA is TGCAGTGCTCCAAAACAGAACACTGAAGCTTTCTTT.

This rearrangement joins TRBV29-1 to TRBJ2-4; possibly TRBD1 for D (5 bases). Per germline, CDR1 SQVTM and CDR2 ANQGSEA. Trimming shortened V by 0 bases and J by 0 bases, and 15 bases separated the two germline ends. This CDR3 comprises 17 residues. The CDR3 here is CSVEDPWAGLAKNIQYF. DNA for the CDR3: TGCAGCGTTGAAGATCCCTGGGCAGGGTTAGCCAAAAACATTCAGTACTTC. Looking up the rest from reference TRBV29-1 and TRBJ2-4 gives the full variable domain: SAVISQKPSRDICQRGTSLTIQCQVDSQVTMMFWYRQQPGQSLTLIATANQGSEATYESGFVIDKFPISRPNLTFSTLTVSNMSPEDSSIYLCSVEDPWAGLAKNIQYFGAGTRLSVL.

V is TRBV18 and J is TRBJ2-1; D unresolved. CDR3 length: 17 amino acids. The germline gives CDR1 KGHSH, CDR2 LQKENI. The ends were cut back, 2 bases at V and 0 bases at J, with 14 bases in the middle. The CDR3 nucleotides are TGTGCCAGCTCACCAGCCCCGAGTCAGGCCTCCTACAATGAGCAGTTCTTC. Translating gives CASSPAPSQASYNEQFF.

The table lists this clonotype with a few counts. V usage is TRBV15 and J usage is TRBJ2-5; 8 bases map to TRBD2. The germline V gene has CDR1 LNHNV and CDR2 YYDKDF (reference sequence). The CDR3 is 15 residues long. The ends lost 4 bases at V and 5 bases at J; junction bases unmatched: 9. The DNA of the CDR3 is TGTGCCACCAGCACGAGCGGGAGTGGCGGGGAGACCCAGTACTTC. Its protein is CATSTSGSGGETQYF.

This clonotype was counted only a few times. The chain recombines TRBV12-3 or TRBV12-4 with TRBJ2-7; 10 nucleotides line up with TRBD2. The CDR3 length is 16 residues. Trimming removed 5 bases from V and 0 bases from J; junction bases left unmatched: 7. This CDR3 reads CASSGGTSASSYEQYF. CDR3 nucleotide sequence: TGTGCCAGCAGTGGGGGGACTAGCGCGAGCTCCTACGAGCAGTACTTC.

This chain joins TRBV18 and TRBJ2-1; 7 bases agree with TRBD2. Germline trimming cut 3 bases from V and 10 bases from J; bases unmatched to any gene: 12. The length of the CDR3 is 15 residues. Germline CDR1 is KGHSH and CDR2 is LQKENI. In DNA form, the CDR3 reads TGTGCCAGCTCACCCGAGTCGACTAGCTGGGGAGAGCAGTTCTTC. Amino acid sequence: CASSPESTSWGEQFF.

V gene TRBV19 combines with J gene TRBJ2-6; D ambiguous. V was pared by 5 bases and J by 2 bases, with 16 bases between. Germline V gene data show CDR1 as LNHDA and CDR2 as SQIVND (reference sequence). The CDR3 has 17 amino acids. The chain's CDR3 is CASSSSLITAGANVLTF. The CDR3, as DNA: TGTGCCAGTAGTTCGTCCCTGATTACAGCTGGGGCCAACGTCCTGACTTTC.

This clonotype was seen ten or more times. The chain recombines TRBV6-1 with TRBJ2-5, with a possible D match to TRBD2 (5 bases). The CDR3 is 13 amino acids. CDR1 and CDR2 (germline): MNHNS, SASEGT. V lost 6 bases, J lost 5 bases, and 13 bases lay in between. The CDR3 nucleotides are TGTGCCAGCAGAGGACTTGTTTGGGAGACCCAGTACTTC. This codes for CASRGLVWETQYF.

This clonotype was counted at least ten times. The chain links TRBV10-3 to TRBJ2-3, with D possibly matching TRBD2 (6 bases). Germline CDR1 reads ENHRY; CDR2 reads SYGVKD. V was trimmed by 10 bases and J by 4 bases, leaving 21 bases between them. CDR3 length: 15 amino acids. The CDR3 bases are TGTGCCAGCACAGAGGTGGCGGGAATACCAGATACGCAGTATTTT. It translates to CASTEVAGIPDTQYF.

The rearrangement links TRBV5-6 to TRBJ2-5; D is uncertain. V lost 3 bases to trimming and J lost 5 bases, with 17 bases between them. Germline assignment: CDR1 SGHDT and CDR2 YYEEEE. The CDR3 sequence is 15 residues long. The CDR3 DNA is TGTGCCAGCAGCTCTTCTGGGTCTTCGAGGGAGACCCAGTACTTC. Translated: CASSSSGSSRETQYF.

The chain is built from TRBV24-1 and TRBJ2-1, with no clear D. The CDR3 is 14 residues long. CDR1 and CDR2 from the germline V gene are KGHDR and SFDVKD. Deletions cut 5 bases from V and 7 bases from J, with 14 bases between. This CDR3 is CATSGAQAPNEQFF. The CDR3 DNA reads as TGTGCCACCAGTGGCGCCCAAGCCCCGAATGAGCAGTTCTTC.

This clonotype was recorded at least ten times. This chain uses TRBV12-3 or TRBV12-4 with TRBJ1-5; perhaps TRBD1 as D (5 bases). CDR3 length: 13 amino acids. V was cut by 4 bases and J by 6 bases, with 10 bases left in between. CDR3 sequence (DNA): TGTGCCAGCAGTTGGGCAGGGCGTCAGCCCCAGCATTTT. Amino acids: CASSWAGRQPQHF.

This clonotype was seen at least ten times. The chain recombines TRBV12-3 or TRBV12-4 with TRBJ2-1; no firm D call. Trimming shortened V by 3 bases and J by 4 bases, and 4 bases separated the two germline ends. The CDR3 spans 12 residues. DNA for the CDR3: TGTGCCAGCAGTTTTGGATACAATGAGCAGTTCTTC. It yields the protein CASSFGYNEQFF.

This clonotype was counted many times. The V gene is TRBV10-3, the J gene TRBJ2-3; D unclear. This CDR3 comprises 12 residues. Between the trimmed V and J ends, which lost 3 bases and 5 bases, there was a span of 6 bases. CDR1 is ENHRY, CDR2 SYGVKD, per germline. The CDR3 DNA reads TGTGCCATCAGTGACGTGGGAGATACGCAGTATTTT. Translation: CAISDVGDTQYF.